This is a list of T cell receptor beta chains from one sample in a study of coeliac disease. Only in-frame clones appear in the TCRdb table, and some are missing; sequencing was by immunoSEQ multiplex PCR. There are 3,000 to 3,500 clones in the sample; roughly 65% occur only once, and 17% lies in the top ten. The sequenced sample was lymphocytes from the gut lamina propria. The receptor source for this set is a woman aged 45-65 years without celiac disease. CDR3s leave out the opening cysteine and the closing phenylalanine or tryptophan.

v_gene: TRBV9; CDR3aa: ASSVGPLRRGGWYQETQY
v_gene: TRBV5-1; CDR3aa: ASSPALAARAYEQY
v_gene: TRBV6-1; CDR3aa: ATDRGNTGELF
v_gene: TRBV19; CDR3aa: ASTGGVVHT
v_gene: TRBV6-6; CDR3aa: ASSYSPEWQGST
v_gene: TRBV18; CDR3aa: ASLTRTGGPHEQF
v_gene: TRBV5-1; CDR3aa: ASSLGRGDRDTQY
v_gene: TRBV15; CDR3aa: ATSRELSGTGTYEQY
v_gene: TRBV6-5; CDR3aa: ASSSVQGGSPLH
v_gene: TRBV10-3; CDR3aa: AISENGDGQPQH
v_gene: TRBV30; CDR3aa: AWSVLGPPGGLF
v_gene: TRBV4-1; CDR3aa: ASSQDEQGNSPLH
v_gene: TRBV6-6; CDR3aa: ASSGRDRGNTEAF
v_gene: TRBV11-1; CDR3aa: ASSSSGTGGAF
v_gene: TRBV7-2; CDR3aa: ASSQHRQGIAGGYT
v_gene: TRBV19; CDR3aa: ASSPWDRVGGYT
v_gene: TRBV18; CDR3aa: ASSLNPAGQGIGEQF
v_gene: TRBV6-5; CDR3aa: ASSYWAGGHNEQF
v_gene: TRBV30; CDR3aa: AWTGLAGARGEQF
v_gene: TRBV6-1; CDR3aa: ASSEEGQGSTEAF
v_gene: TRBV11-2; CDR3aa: ASSERVGGAGEQY
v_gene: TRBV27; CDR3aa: ASGKTGNSNQPQH
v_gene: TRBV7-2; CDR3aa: ASSEYLVGEYGYT
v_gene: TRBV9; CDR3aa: ASSVYGANTGELF